The subject of this entry is one TCR beta chain. Its antigen is unknown. The repertoire was sequenced with immunoSEQ multiplex PCR; TCRdb's copy has only in-frame clones and lacks some. In the table there are 95,000 to 110,000 clones, roughly nine tenths of which are singletons. CDR1 and CDR2 (germline): SGDLS, YYNGEE. The CDR3 loop spans 17 amino acids. V was trimmed by 0 bases and J by 4 bases, leaving 19 bases between them. The data were obtained in a study of graft-versus-host responses after intestinal transplantation. Study overall: The whole recipient group had anti-thymocyte globulin induction followed by tacrolimus and steroids for around 3 years. Study results and caveats: HvG clone declines early post-transplant were associated with peak circulating GvH levels. Graft-donor T cell macrochimerism coincided with high graft-versus-host to host-versus-graft clonal ratios in allografts. The marrow of recipients harbored GvH clones, and ileum or blood showed some of them first.

This chain joins TRBV9 and TRBJ2-5; D might be TRBD1 (5 bases). The receptor was isolated from a human donor who received an intestinal transplant. This specimen was unstimulated CD4+ T cells sorted from spleen or lymph node cells, taken before intestinal transplant. CDR3 nucleotides: TGTGCCAGCAGCGTAGGGGGCAGTGACCCCTCGGGAGAGACCCAGTACTTC. This encodes CASSVGGSDPSGETQYF.